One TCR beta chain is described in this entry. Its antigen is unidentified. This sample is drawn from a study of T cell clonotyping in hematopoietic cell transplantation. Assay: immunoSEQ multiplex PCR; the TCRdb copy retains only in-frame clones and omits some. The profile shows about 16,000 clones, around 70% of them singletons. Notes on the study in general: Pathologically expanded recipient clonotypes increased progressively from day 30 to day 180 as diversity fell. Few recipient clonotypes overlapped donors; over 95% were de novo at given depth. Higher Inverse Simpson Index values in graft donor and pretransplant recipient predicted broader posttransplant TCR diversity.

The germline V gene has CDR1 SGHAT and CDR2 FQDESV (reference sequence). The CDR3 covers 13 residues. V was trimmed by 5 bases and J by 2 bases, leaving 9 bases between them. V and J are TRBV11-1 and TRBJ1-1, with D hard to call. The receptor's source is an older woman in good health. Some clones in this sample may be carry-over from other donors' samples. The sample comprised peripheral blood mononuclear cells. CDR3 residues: CASSRELNTEAFF. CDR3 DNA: TGTGCCAGCAGCCGAGAGTTAAACACTGAAGCTTTCTTT.